A single sample gave rise to the 21 T cell receptor beta chains below, sequenced in a study of shared clonotypes between healthy human individuals. Here immunoSEQ multiplex PCR was the method, and the copy in TCRdb shows in-frame clones only, minus some. The sample consists of 2 million to 2.5 million clones, 80% to 95% of them appearing once. What was sequenced was naive CD4+ T cells from PBMCs. The subset here: CD45RA+ positively selected. The origin of the receptors is a man between 18 and 35 years old in good health. Some clones in this sample may be carry-over from other donors' samples.

The chain uses TRBV19 and TRBJ2-7; TRBD2 matches at 11 bases. Germline assignment: CDR1 LNHDA and CDR2 SQIVND (reference sequence). Germline trimming cut 4 bases from V and 3 bases from J; bases unmatched to any gene: 8. The CDR3 extends over 16 amino acids. This CDR3 reads CASSREIGLAGYEQYF. CDR3 coding DNA: TGTGCCAGTAGTAGGGAAATCGGACTAGCGGGCTACGAGCAGTACTTC.

The chain combines TRBV19 with TRBJ1-3; TRBD1 might be the D (5 bases). The CDR3 contains 14 residues. Trimming removed 7 bases at V and 7 bases at J, with 17 bases between. CDR1 and CDR2 from the germline V gene are LNHDA and SQIVND (reference sequence). The CDR3 is CASTETVTSNTIYF. The CDR3 DNA reads TGTGCCAGTACCGAGACAGTGACTTCGAACACCATATATTTT. Looking up the rest from reference TRBV19 and TRBJ1-3 gives the full variable domain: DGGITQSPKYLFRKEGQNVTLSCEQNLNHDAMYWYRQDPGQGLRLIYYSQIVNDFQKGDIAEGYSVSREKKESFPLTVTSAQKNPTAFYLCASTETVTSNTIYFGEGSWLTVV.

The J gene is TRBJ2-3, the V gene TRBV9, with D possibly matching TRBD2 (6 bases). Germline V gene data show CDR1 as SGDLS and CDR2 as YYNGEE. The length of the CDR3 is 13 residues. V gave up 6 bases and J gave up 4 bases, with 12 bases separating them. The CDR3 here is CASNREFPDTQYF. CDR3 bases: TGTGCCAGCAACCGGGAGTTTCCAGATACGCAGTATTTT.

V is TRBV5-1 and J is TRBJ2-7; a weak D match, TRBD1 (6 bases). In germline, CDR1 is SGHRS, CDR2 YFSETQ. Trimming cost V 4 bases and J 6 bases, with 20 bases left between them. The CDR3 extends over 15 amino acids. CDR3 sequence (DNA): TGCGCCAGCAGCCGAATCCACCGGGACAAGAGCGAGCAGTACTTC. It codes for CASSRIHRDKSEQYF.

This chain connects TRBV2 to TRBJ2-1, with D maybe TRBD2 (6 bases). Germline V gene sequence: CDR1 SNHLY, CDR2 FYNNEI. The CDR3 length is 13 residues. Deletions cut 4 bases from V and 9 bases from J, with 13 bases between. CDR3 in amino acids: CASSGREQAEQFF. The CDR3, as DNA: TGTGCCAGCAGTGGACGGGAGCAAGCTGAGCAGTTCTTC.

The chain uses TRBV6-1 and TRBJ2-7; no clear D. This CDR3 is 15 amino acids long. V was cut by 0 bases and J by 5 bases, with 14 bases left in between. Germline CDR1 is MNHNS and CDR2 is SASEGT. As DNA, the CDR3 is TGTGCCAGCAGTGAAGCTTCGGGCCTCGCGGACGAGCAGTACTTC. Protein sequence: CASSEASGLADEQYF.

V usage is TRBV5-1 and J usage is TRBJ2-1; D is possibly TRBD1 or TRBD2 (7 bases each). The CDR3 has 16 residues. Germline V CDR1 and CDR2: SGHRS, YFSETQ. Between the trimmed V and J ends, which lost 0 bases and 12 bases, there was a span of 22 bases. The CDR3 spells CASSLAPAGLSGGQFF. CDR3 DNA sequence: TGCGCCAGCAGCTTGGCCCCAGCGGGACTCTCAGGGGGGCAGTTCTTC.

V gene TRBV5-1 combines with J gene TRBJ2-7; D unclear. Looked up from germline, CDR1 is SGHRS and CDR2 is YFSETQ. CDR3 length: 14 amino acids. V shed 0 bases and J shed 2 bases, with 9 bases lying between them. The CDR3 protein is CASSLVYGTYEQYF. The CDR3 DNA sequence: TGCGCCAGCAGCTTGGTCTACGGAACCTACGAGCAGTACTTC.

Of note for this clone: At the DNA level, this CDR3 is encoded by other sequences in the same sample as well. The genes are TRBV5-1 and TRBJ2-7; possibly TRBD1 for D (6 bases). Germline-derived CDR1 and CDR2 are SGHRS and YFSETQ. This CDR3 region has 14 residues. V was pared by 0 bases and J by 2 bases, with 9 bases between. The CDR3 region has the DNA TGCGCCAGCAGCTTGGCAGGGGACGCCTACGAGCAGTACTTC. This translates into CASSLAGDAYEQYF.

The chain carries TRBV7-2 and TRBJ2-3, with 14 bases matching TRBD2. The CDR3 loop spans 17 amino acids. Germline assignment: CDR1 SGHTA and CDR2 FQGNSA. With 6 bases clipped from V and 6 bases from J, the junction kept 11 bases outside the gene matches. DNA for the CDR3: TGTGCCAGCAGTCCAAGGGGACTAGCGGGAGTTGCGGATACGCAGTATTTT. Amino acid sequence: CASSPRGLAGVADTQYF.

The chain is built from TRBV11-3 and TRBJ2-3; D gene unclear. Germline V lookup: CDR1 SGHNT, CDR2 YENEEA. The CDR3 totals 14 residues. The ends were cut back, 2 bases at V and 4 bases at J, with 10 bases in the middle. The CDR3 nucleotides read TGTGCCAGCAGCTTACGACCAGCCCCAGATACGCAGTATTTT. It yields the protein CASSLRPAPDTQYF.

The gene calls are TRBV29-1 and TRBJ2-7, with D possibly TRBD1 on 6 matching bases. In germline, CDR1 is SQVTM, CDR2 ANQGSEA. V lost 4 bases and J lost 6, with 19 bases in between. This CDR3 spans 14 amino acids. CDR3 in amino acids: CSVGGRGSGSEQYF. Written as DNA, the CDR3 is TGCAGCGTTGGAGGTAGGGGGAGTGGGAGCGAGCAGTACTTC.

The chain recombines TRBV7-2 with TRBJ1-4, with D possibly being TRBD1 (6 bases). The CDR3 runs to 15 residues. In germline, CDR1 is SGHTA, CDR2 FQGNSA. The V and J ends lost 5 bases and 7 bases respectively, with 17 bases between them. CDR3 coding DNA: TGTGCCAGCAGCGTGCAAAGGGGGTTACGTGAAAAACTGTTTTTT. This sequence encodes CASSVQRGLREKLFF.

This clone was counted once. The junction departs from the called germline gene at one end, perhaps through a read error. The CDR3 coding sequence is TGTGCCAGCAGTTTAGCGGGAGAGGCCCAGTACTTC. Residues: CASSLAGEAQYF. The gene calls are TRBV28 and TRBJ2-5; TRBD2 aligns across 7 bases. The CDR3 covers 12 residues. Germline V CDR1 and CDR2: MDHEN, SYDVKM.

The gene calls are TRBV15 and TRBJ1-6; D perhaps matches TRBD1 (5 bases). Germline-derived CDR1 and CDR2 are LNHNV and YYDKDF (reference sequence). The CDR3 is made up of 18 amino acids. V was trimmed by 3 bases and J by 3 bases, leaving 18 bases between them. The CDR3 DNA is TGTGCCACCAGCAGCCCCGTTGTGGGGGGAGGCTATAATTCACCCCTCCACTTT. Residues: CATSSPVVGGGYNSPLHF.

A remark on this clone: Other DNA sequences in the sample encode the same CDR3. CDR3 amino acids: CASSVAPTDTQYF. DNA for the CDR3: TGTGCCAGCAGCGTAGCGCCCACAGATACGCAGTATTTT. This sequence joins TRBV9 and TRBJ2-3, with unresolved D. Germline V gene sequence: CDR1 SGDLS, CDR2 YYNGEE. V lost 0 bases to trimming and J lost 2 bases, with 4 bases between them. This CDR3 region has 13 residues.

The chain combines TRBV7-3 with TRBJ1-1, with 7 positions matching TRBD1. Germline values: CDR1 SGHTA, CDR2 FQGTGA. V was pared by 5 bases and J by 5 bases, with 8 bases of the junction left unmatched. The length of the CDR3 is 14 residues. As DNA, the CDR3 is TGTGCCAGCAGCCCCAGGGACAGAGGTACTGAAGCTTTCTTT. The encoded protein is CASSPRDRGTEAFF.

The chain joins TRBV7-3 to TRBJ2-5, with a tentative D call TRBD2 (5 bases). This CDR3 contains 14 residues. The germline V gene encodes CDR1 SGHTA and CDR2 FQGTGA. Trimming stripped 1 base from V and 9 bases from J, with 15 bases between. Here the CDR3 reads CASSLKRVGEPQYF. CDR3 in DNA: TGTGCCAGCAGCTTAAAGCGTGTCGGGGAGCCCCAGTACTTC.

This chain uses TRBV7-2 with TRBJ2-3; 7 nucleotides agree with TRBD2. This CDR3 spans 16 amino acids. The J segment lost 2 bases and the V segment lost 1 base, leaving 6 bases of the junction unmatched. The germline V gene has CDR1 SGHTA and CDR2 FQGNSA. CDR3 residues: CASSLGGSGYTDTQYF. For the CDR3, the DNA is TGTGCCAGCAGCTTAGGCGGTAGCGGGTACACAGATACGCAGTATTTT. Together with reference TRBV7-2 and TRBJ2-3, the CDR3 gives the full variable domain: GAGVSQSPSNKVTEKGKDVELRCDPISGHTALYWYRQSLGQGLEFLIYFQGNSAPDKSGLPSDRFSAERTGGSVSTLTIQRTQQEDSAVYLCASSLGGSGYTDTQYFGPGTRLTVL.

This clone was recorded only once. V gene TRBV28 combines with J gene TRBJ1-2; D is possibly TRBD1 (6 bases). Trimming removed 8 bases from V and 8 bases from J, with 24 bases in between. The CDR3 extends over 15 amino acids. Per the germline V gene, CDR1 is MDHEN and CDR2 is SYDVKM. The CDR3 sequence: CASGTPFAGAGGYTF. Written as DNA, the CDR3 is TGTGCCAGCGGGACGCCATTTGCAGGGGCGGGCGGCTACACCTTC.

The V call is TRBV5-1, the J call TRBJ1-2; D may be TRBD1 (6 bases). CDR3 length equals 14 residues. V was clipped by 4 bases and J by 3 bases, with 13 bases between them. Per the germline V gene, CDR1 is SGHRS and CDR2 is YFSETQ. The CDR3 nucleotides are TGCGCCAGCAGCGAACAGGGTGGGGACTATGGCTACACCTTC. Its translation is CASSEQGGDYGYTF.